Listed below are T cell receptor beta chains from one sample, sequenced in a study of T cell changes during pregnancy in multiple sclerosis. TCRdb keeps only in-frame clones here, not all; method: immunoSEQ multiplex PCR. Of tens of thousands of clones listed, about nine tenths are singletons. Sequenced here: peripheral blood, sampled in the third trimester of pregnancy. The receptors come from a female donor in good health, enrolled as a control in a pregnancy study. Both conserved end residues are part of each CDR3. The D gene is left open where the match is weak. Size values are once, few and many counts, or a class for expanded clones, and some rows have none.

CDR3 length	J gene	clone size	V gene	D gene	CDR3 DNA	CDR3 protein
15	TRBJ1-3	NA	TRBV9	TRBD1	TGTGCCAGCAGCGGGGGGACAGTTACAGGAAACACCATATATTTT	CASSGGTVTGNTIYF
15	TRBJ2-2	NA	TRBV7-2	NA	TGTGCCAGCAGCCCCAGGGCAGTCAGCACCGGGGAGCTGTTTTTT	CASSPRAVSTGELFF
14	TRBJ2-5	once	TRBV6-5	TRBD1	TGTGCCAGCAGTCATGGACAGGGTCGCGAGACCCAGTACTTC	CASSHGQGRETQYF
15	TRBJ2-2	NA	TRBV30	TRBD2	TGTGCCTGGAGCCTAGCGGGGGGCTGGACCGGGGAGCTGTTTTTT	CAWSLAGGWTGELFF
14	TRBJ2-2	NA	TRBV18	NA	TGTGCCAGCTCACCACCCACAGGGTCCGGGGAGCTGTTTTTT	CASSPPTGSGELFF
16	TRBJ1-5	NA	TRBV7-2	NA	TGTGCCAGCAGCCTGCTGGGCCGGGGGGTCAATCAGCCCCAGCATTTT	CASSLLGRGVNQPQHF
15	TRBJ1-2	once	TRBV7-8	TRBD1	TGTGCCAGCAGCTTGGGGACAGGGGCCCCCTATGGCTACACCTTC	CASSLGTGAPYGYTF
17	TRBJ1-5	NA	TRBV30	NA	TGTGCCTGGAGTGGGGTTGGGGGAGGGAGGGACAATCAGCCCCAGCATTTT	CAWSGVGGGRDNQPQHF
15	TRBJ1-4	NA	TRBV27	NA	TGTGCCAGCAGTTCGCCGCAGGGAAGTGGAGAAAAACTGTTTTTT	CASSSPQGSGEKLFF
16	TRBJ2-3	NA	TRBV5-1	NA	TGCGCCAGCAGCTTGCGGGAGGGGGCGAACACAGATACGCAGTATTTT	CASSLREGANTDTQYF
15	TRBJ2-7	NA	TRBV27	TRBD1	TGTGCCAGCAGTACCGGGACAGGGGGTCCCAACGAGCAGTACTTC	CASSTGTGGPNEQYF
15	TRBJ1-4	NA	TRBV4-1	NA	TGCGCCAGCAGTCTACTTAAGGAGACTAATGAAAAACTGTTTTTT	CASSLLKETNEKLFF
19	TRBJ2-3	NA	TRBV18	NA	TGTGCCAGCTCACCACTGCCGCCTAAGCTCACCCCTAGCACAGATACGCAGTATTTT	CASSPLPPKLTPSTDTQYF
16	TRBJ2-3	NA	TRBV6-4	TRBD2	TGTGCCAGCGCCCCCCGGACTAGCGGGAGAACAGATACGCAGTATTTT	CASAPRTSGRTDTQYF
13	TRBJ2-7	NA	TRBV7-2	NA	TGTGCCAGCAGCTTAGCCACAGGCTACGAGCAGTACTTC	CASSLATGYEQYF
15	TRBJ1-3	NA	TRBV19	NA	TGTGCCAGTACCAATAGGTTGGGGAGCGGAAACACCATATATTTT	CASTNRLGSGNTIYF
14	TRBJ1-1	few	TRBV9	TRBD1	TGTGCCAGCAGCCCTCACAGGGGATTCACTGAAGCTTTCTTT	CASSPHRGFTEAFF
16	TRBJ2-1	NA	TRBV11-2	NA	TGTGCCAGCAGCTTAGAGATGGCGGTCTCCTACAATGAGCAGTTCTTC	CASSLEMAVSYNEQFF
15	TRBJ1-1	NA	TRBV18	NA	TGTGCCAGCTCACCACTCGACGGTAGCAACACTGAAGCTTTCTTT	CASSPLDGSNTEAFF
16	TRBJ2-2	once	TRBV7-2	NA	TGTGCCAGCAGCTTAAACTACAGGGTTTCGGGAGGGGAGCTGTTTTTT	CASSLNYRVSGGELFF
11	TRBJ2-7	NA	TRBV29-1	NA	TGCAGCGTGGGGGGACCCTACGAGCAGTACTTC	CSVGGPYEQYF
15	TRBJ2-3	NA	TRBV27	TRBD2	TGTGCCAGCAGACTAGCGGGGGGGAGCACAGATACGCAGTATTTT	CASRLAGGSTDTQYF
14	TRBJ2-7	NA	TRBV27	NA	TGTGCCAGCAGTTCAGGCGGGTTCGTCTACGAGCAGTACTTC	CASSSGGFVYEQYF
13	TRBJ1-3	few	TRBV6-5	TRBD1	TGTGCCTCCTCACAGGGGACTGGAAACACCATATATTTT	CASSQGTGNTIYF
15	TRBJ2-1	NA	TRBV27	NA	TGTGCCAGCAGTTTAGGCCTTCCCTCCTACAATGAGCAGTTCTTC	CASSLGLPSYNEQFF
13	TRBJ1-2	NA	TRBV5-6	NA	TGTGCCAGCAGCTTGGGAGATAACTATGGCTACACCTTC	CASSLGDNYGYTF
12	TRBJ2-7	NA	TRBV27	TRBD2	TGTGCCAGCAGTGCGGGGGGACGCGAGCAGTACTTC	CASSAGGREQYF
13	TRBJ1-1	NA	TRBV6-1	NA	TGTGCCAGCCTCAGCCTAGGCGGCACTGAAGCTTTCTTT	CASLSLGGTEAFF
14	TRBJ1-1	NA	TRBV5-6	TRBD1	TGTGCCAGCAGCTTTGACAGGGGCCACACTGAAGCTTTCTTT	CASSFDRGHTEAFF
16	TRBJ2-2	NA	TRBV10-3	TRBD1	TGTGGATCAACAGGGGGCGGACCTGGAAACACCGGGGAGCTGTTTTTT	CGSTGGGPGNTGELFF
14	TRBJ1-2	NA	TRBV2	NA	TGTGCCAGCAGTGAGAGGGCAGTTAACTATGGCTACACCTTC	CASSERAVNYGYTF
13	TRBJ1-1	few	TRBV30	TRBD1	TGTGCCTGGAGTCCTCCGGGACAGTGGAAAGCTTTCTTT	CAWSPPGQWKAFF
16	TRBJ2-5	NA	TRBV9	TRBD2	TGTGCCAGCAGCGTAGCTGCGGCGGGGGGGCGGGAGACCCAGTACTTC	CASSVAAAGGRETQYF
14	TRBJ1-2	NA	TRBV4-3	TRBD1	TGCGCCAGCAGCCAAGCTGGGACAGGGTGGGGCTACACCTTC	CASSQAGTGWGYTF
15	TRBJ1-2	NA	TRBV19	TRBD1	TGTGCCAGTAGTAGTACAGGGGGTTCGAACTATGGCTACACCTTC	CASSSTGGSNYGYTF
15	TRBJ2-7	NA	TRBV19	TRBD1	TGTGCCAGTAGTCCCGATGGACAGGGGGCCTACGAGCAGTACTTC	CASSPDGQGAYEQYF
19	TRBJ2-5	once	TRBV7-4	TRBD2	TGTGCCAGCAGCCATAGAGAGGGACTAGCCATGAGGGGCGGGGAGACCCAGTACTTC	CASSHREGLAMRGGETQYF
14	TRBJ1-5	few	TRBV6-5	TRBD1	TGTGCCAGCCGACGACAGGGGGGAAATCAGCCCCAGCATTTT	CASRRQGGNQPQHF
12	TRBJ2-7	NA	TRBV6-1	NA	TGTGCCAGCAGTGAAACCGGCTACGAGCAGTACTTC	CASSETGYEQYF
17	TRBJ1-4	once	TRBV4-3	TRBD1	TGCGCCAGCAGCCAGAGCCTGTCCGGGGGGACAGGAGAAAAACTGTTTTTT	CASSQSLSGGTGEKLFF
17	TRBJ2-7	NA	TRBV11-2	TRBD1	TGTGCCAGCAGCTTACTTCAGGGACAGTTAATTCAAGGCGAGCAGTACTTC	CASSLLQGQLIQGEQYF
15	TRBJ1-1	NA	TRBV7-2	NA	TGTGCCAGCAGCTTAGATCTCAGGGGGAACACTGAAGCTTTCTTT	CASSLDLRGNTEAFF
13	TRBJ2-2	few	TRBV2	NA	TGTGCCAGCAGCCAGCGGAGGACCGGGGAGCTGTTTTTT	CASSQRRTGELFF
16	TRBJ2-3	NA	TRBV9	NA	TGTGCCAGCAGCGCCCGGGGTAGCGGAAGCGCAGATACGCAGTATTTT	CASSARGSGSADTQYF
16	TRBJ1-1	NA	TRBV7-6	TRBD1	TGTGCCAGCAGCTTAAGGGACAGCCTGCCGAACACTGAAGCTTTCTTT	CASSLRDSLPNTEAFF
15	TRBJ2-2	NA	TRBV18	TRBD1	TGTGCCAGCTCACCACTACAGGGGGTCACCGGGGAGCTGTTTTTT	CASSPLQGVTGELFF
15	TRBJ1-6	NA	TRBV27	NA	TGTGCCAGCACCCCCGCAGGAGGGGTCAATTCACCCCTCCACTTT	CASTPAGGVNSPLHF
13	TRBJ1-4	NA	TRBV11-2	TRBD1	TGTGCCAGCAGCTTCGGGACAGGGCAAAAACTGTTTTTT	CASSFGTGQKLFF
12	TRBJ2-7	NA	TRBV6-1	TRBD2	TGTGCCAGCAGGAAGACTAGCCACGAGCAGTACTTC	CASRKTSHEQYF
14	TRBJ1-2	NA	TRBV5-1	NA	TGCGCCAGCAGCTTATTTGAAGGGAGTGGTGGCTACACCTTC	CASSLFEGSGGYTF
14	TRBJ1-3	once	TRBV7-2	TRBD1	TGTGCCAGCAGACCACAGGGGGCTGGAAACACCATATATTTT	CASRPQGAGNTIYF
13	TRBJ2-2	NA	TRBV7-6	NA	TGTGCCAGCAGCCTCTCGCAGACCGGGGAGCTGTTTTTT	CASSLSQTGELFF
15	TRBJ2-6	NA	TRBV2	NA	TGTGCCAGCCTGGACAGTCCCTCTGGGGCCAACGTCCTGACTTTC	CASLDSPSGANVLTF